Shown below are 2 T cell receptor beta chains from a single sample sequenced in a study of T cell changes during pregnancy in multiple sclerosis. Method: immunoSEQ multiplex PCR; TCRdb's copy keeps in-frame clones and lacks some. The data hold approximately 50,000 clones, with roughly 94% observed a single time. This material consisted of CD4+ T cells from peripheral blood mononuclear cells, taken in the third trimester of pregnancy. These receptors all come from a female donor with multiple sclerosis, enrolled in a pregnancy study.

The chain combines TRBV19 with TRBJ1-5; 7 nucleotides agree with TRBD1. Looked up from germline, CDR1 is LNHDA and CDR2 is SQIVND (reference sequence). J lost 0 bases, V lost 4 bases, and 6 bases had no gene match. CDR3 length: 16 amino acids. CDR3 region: CASSTTGFYSNQPQHF. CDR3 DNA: TGTGCCAGTAGTACGACAGGGTTCTATAGCAATCAGCCCCAGCATTTT.

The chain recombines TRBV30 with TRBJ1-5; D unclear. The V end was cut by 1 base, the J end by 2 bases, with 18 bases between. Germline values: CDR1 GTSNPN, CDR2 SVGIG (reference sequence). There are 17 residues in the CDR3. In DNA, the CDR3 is TGTGCCTGGAGTGCACTACCAGTCAGTTTGGGCAATCAGCCCCAGCATTTT. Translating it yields CAWSALPVSLGNQPQHF.